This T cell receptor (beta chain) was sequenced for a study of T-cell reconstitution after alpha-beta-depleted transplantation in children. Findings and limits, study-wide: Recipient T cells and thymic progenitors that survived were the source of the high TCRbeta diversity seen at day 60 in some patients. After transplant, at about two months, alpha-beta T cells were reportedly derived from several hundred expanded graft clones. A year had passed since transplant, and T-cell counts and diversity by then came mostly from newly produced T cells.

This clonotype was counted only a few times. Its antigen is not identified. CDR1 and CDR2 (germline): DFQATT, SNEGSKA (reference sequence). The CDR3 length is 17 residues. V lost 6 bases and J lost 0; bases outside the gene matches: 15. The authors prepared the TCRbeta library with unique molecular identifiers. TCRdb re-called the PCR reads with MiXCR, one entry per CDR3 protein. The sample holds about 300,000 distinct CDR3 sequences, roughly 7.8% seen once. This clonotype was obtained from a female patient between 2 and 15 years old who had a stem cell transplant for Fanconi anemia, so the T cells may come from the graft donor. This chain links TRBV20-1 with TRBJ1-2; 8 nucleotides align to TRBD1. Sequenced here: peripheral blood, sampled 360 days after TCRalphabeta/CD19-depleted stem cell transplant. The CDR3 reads CSAIVRGQGPANYGYTF. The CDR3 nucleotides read TGCAGTGCCATAGTCAGGGGGCAGGGGCCAGCTAACTATGGCTACACCTTC.